This TCR beta chain originates from a study of cytomegalovirus exposure and HLA in healthy donors (TCRdb year 2017). Regarding the study in general: In an earlier analysis of about 560 of the donors, 276 Gb of sequence data and 90 million to 120 million unique TCR beta sequences from 150 million to 200 million T cells were reported. The study used immunosequencing to profile the T cell repertoires of 666 subjects and linked those repertoires to cytomegalovirus serostatus. The study aimed to test whether cataloging public T cell receptors could reveal signatures of past pathogen exposure. Donor age, sex, ethnicity and CMV serostatus were compiled together with the repertoire data. Among 300 to 500 genotyped donors of the cohort, an average of around 250,000 unique TCR beta nucleotide sequences was sequenced per donor, of which about 20% were non-productive. Roughly 5 DR-DQ haplotypes were treated as single units for association and clustering because of strong linkage in the cohort. The number of typed donors differed by locus: about 629-630 for A, B, C, DRB1 and DQB1; 522 for DQA1; fewer than 610 for DPA1; and 400 to 480 for DPB1. The study combined high-throughput TCR immunosequencing, statistical association of individual TCRs with disease status, and machine learning to predict cytomegalovirus infection status. HLA typing covered class I and class II loci at four-digit resolution. The later analysis used no new phenotypic data to find candidate immune exposures, relying instead on TCR beta sequences and their occurrence across donors. A later analysis re-analyzed previously published TCR beta repertoires from roughly 690 donors and added high-resolution HLA genotyping to study TCR occurrence patterns. An early release that covered roughly 600 HLA-typed donors contained around 300 gigabases of sequencing data and about 93 million unique TCR sequences. An earlier analysis of approximately 500 of the donors applied high-throughput TCR beta sequencing to assess whether each TCR beta V gene segment acted as functional or pseudogenic. Genome-wide SNP genotypes for about 65% of the 666 donors were used in a later genetic analysis, which treated that subset as a discovery cohort. Every discovery cohort repertoire had been produced on one sequencing platform. A separate validation cohort of roughly 130 different subjects was used in addition to the roughly 620-subject first cohort. The genetic ancestry cluster associated with self-reported Caucasian donors included 81% of the roughly 390 genotyped donors.

On this clone itself: Its recognized antigen is unknown. Within one base of it there is no much larger clone, and no base qualities were kept.

The library relied on the immunoSEQ multiplex PCR assay. The multiplex PCR relied on a mix of 60 forward primers for TCR Vbeta segments and 13 reverse primers for TCR Jbeta segments. The CDR3 region of rearranged TCR beta genes was amplified from genomic DNA by a multiplex PCR assay. The Illumina HiSeq System was used to sequence the amplified TCR beta libraries as 87-base-pair reads. The source study handled its data this way. A later analysis tallied roughly 80 million unique TCR beta chains across the 550 to 850 repertoires, and around 10 million of those chains were shared by two or more donors. A nearest-neighbor algorithm error-corrected the raw reads and collapsed the reads into unique sequences, merging closely related sequences to remove PCR and sequencing errors. V, D and J gene segments were assigned by aligning CDR3 sequences to IMGT reference sequences. For a sequence to be retained, a match of at least six nucleotides to both a V gene segment and a J gene segment was required. A rearrangement was called productive if the CDR3 had no stop codons and remained in frame with V and J, and every other rearrangement was called non-productive. CDR3 was defined by IMGT convention, running from the second conserved V-encoded cysteine to the conserved J-encoded phenylalanine. The earlier analysis of 450 to 750 of the donors excluded any sequence lacking an unambiguous match to a single V gene segment. An earlier analysis of roughly 590 of the donors called V segments functional above 56.7% productive rearrangements and segregating when the between-donor standard deviation exceeded 5%. A statistical classification framework was built for diagnosing cytomegalovirus status from the catalog of TCR beta chain sequences. In a later analysis, V and J genes were assigned by comparing TCR nucleotide sequences against IMGT/GENE-DB human TR gene sequences. A later analysis assigned CDR3 sequences and most-parsimonious VDJ recombination scenarios with the TCRdist pipeline. A later analysis defined each TCR beta chain by its CDR3 amino acid sequence plus V-gene family, and excluded reads lacking a unique V-gene family. In a later analysis, 500 to 700 highly shared, low-generation-probability nucleotide sequences were removed to address suspected cross-contamination and a sequencing artifact. For each public chain, a later analysis derived a clonal expansion index from normalized ranks of inferred template counts within each repertoire. In a later analysis, generation probabilities were computed using a VDJ recombination model fitted to out-of-frame rearrangements, and the results were checked against IGoR. A later analysis scored TCR-TCR, TCR-HLA and TCR-CMV co-occurrence with hypergeometric tests, applying a repertoire-size bias correction to TCR pairs. A later analysis estimated false discovery rates by permuting HLA or CMV assignments 20 times. In a later analysis, co-occurring TCRs were grouped with DBSCAN, and TCRdist sequence similarity was added when clustering was performed within HLA-allele-positive subsets. For co-occurrence clustering, repertoires with fewer than 30,000 or more than 120,000 public chains were excluded, along with 5 or 6 repertoires with anomalous nucleotide sharing. TCRdb re-hosts the immuneACCESS table, in-frame sequences only. Its copies lack some clones; in the studies checked, an unresolved V gene accounts for under half of them, and the cause for the rest is not known. That table furnishes V, J and clone size, whereas the DNA furnished D and trimming. The sample contains 130,000 or so clones, about four fifths of them found a single time. Of the sample, about 3% falls within the top ten clones.

CDR1 and CDR2 are read off the germline V gene as SQVTM and ANQGSEA. The CDR3 covers 13 residues, taking in both the cysteine and the phenylalanine. The CDR3 DNA has 39 bases and is translated from base 1. Relative to germline, V is 3 bases shorter and J is 3 bases shorter, with 12 bases between their ends. The full study reports these points: Strong co-occurrence of HLA alleles, especially DR and DQ, made assigning TCR associations to individual alleles difficult. In a later analysis, some 17,000 TCR beta sequences were associated with specific HLA alleles at a false discovery rate of 0.05. Correlated functional status among segregating V segments might reflect linkage disequilibrium, but an unknown experimental factor could not be ruled out. The sequencing pipeline was judged likely to have produced a cluster of highly shared sequence variants as a technical artifact. Most TCR sequences were observed very rarely across donors, whereas some public TCRs were present in many individuals. A later genetic analysis reported fewer N-insertions in productive TCRs among donors in an Asian-associated ancestry cluster than the roughly 620-donor mean. A total of 150 or so TCR beta chains were listed by the study as associated with cytomegalovirus. HLA typing was unavailable for some donors at each locus, so association tests used only the typed subset. Presence/absence analyses assumed roughly uniform sequencing depth across donors, an assumption that may not hold. A further reported finding was that TCR beta sequences accurately predicted the HLA-A and HLA-B alleles for most subjects in the first cohort. A later analysis found that most CMV-associated TCR beta chains appeared HLA-restricted, with HLA associations seemingly driven largely by CMV exposure. According to a later analysis, parvovirus B19, influenza, CMV and Epstein-Barr virus appeared linked to several top co-occurrence clusters. According to the authors, the approach could potentially be generalized to other disease states and immunological phenotypes. Broadly in line with IMGT annotations, most TCR beta V segments showed up in productive rearrangements about 87% or about 30% of the time in an earlier analysis of 450 to 750 of the donors. A later analysis found that HLA-associated TCR beta chains were more clonally expanded and had lower generation probabilities than equally common non-associated chains. V-gene and J-gene trimming of TCR beta chains was associated with a missense DCLRE1C variant in a later genetic analysis, and the association was replicated in an independent cohort. Because the 87-base-pair reads could not distinguish some IMGT-functional V segments, including TRBV6-2 and TRBV6-3, those segments were excluded. Only TCR beta chains were sequenced in this cohort, and the absence of alpha or paired-chain data limited detectable features. The earlier analysis of a few hundred of the donors excluded 15 to 20 rarely observed V segments, including chromosome 9 orphons, because counts were too low. In a later analysis, TCR association rates were found to vary across HLA loci, with the most associated TCRs seen for DRB1 alleles and the fewest for HLA-C alleles. The classifier was reported to diagnose cytomegalovirus status with high specificity and sensitivity in both the original and validation cohorts. A few of the identified cytomegalovirus-associated TCR beta chains were confirmed in vitro to be specific for cytomegalovirus antigens. CMV serostatus was the only immune exposure information available for the cohort.

In total, over 600 healthy bone marrow donors made up the cohort. All cohort members were sampled while nominally healthy, although unrecorded immune exposures were likely present. The donor was CMV seronegative and was included in the group of approximately 350 seronegative cohort members. A peripheral blood sample was collected from each donor, and TCR beta sequencing was performed on peripheral blood mononuclear cells. Genomic DNA extraction from the blood cell samples was performed with the Qiagen DNeasy Blood Extraction Kit. The sequencing sample was made of PBMCs. The V and J genes are TRBV29-1 and TRBJ2-7; perhaps TRBD2 is the D gene, with 6 bases matching. The receptor was isolated from a man aged 25-45 years in good health and CMV-seronegative. The nucleotide sequence reads TGCAGCGTTGATGGAGGAGGGGTCTACGAGCAGTACTTC. This codes for CSVDGGGVYEQYF.